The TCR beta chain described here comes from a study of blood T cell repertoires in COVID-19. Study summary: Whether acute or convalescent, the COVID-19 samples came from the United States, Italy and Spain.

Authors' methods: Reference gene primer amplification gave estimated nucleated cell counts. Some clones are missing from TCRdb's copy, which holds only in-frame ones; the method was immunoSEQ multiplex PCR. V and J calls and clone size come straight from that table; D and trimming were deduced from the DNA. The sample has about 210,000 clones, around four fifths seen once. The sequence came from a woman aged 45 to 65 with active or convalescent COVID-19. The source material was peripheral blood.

The CDR3 here is CSVEVFSTGELFF. The CDR3 bases are TGCAGCGTTGAAGTGTTCAGCACCGGGGAGCTGTTTTTT. The genes are TRBV29-1 and TRBJ2-2; D is unclear. CDR1 is SQVTM, CDR2 ANQGSEA, per germline. The V end was cut by 1 base, the J end by 4 bases, with 7 bases between. This CDR3 comprises 13 residues.